Reported below is one TCR beta chain. What it recognizes is unknown. The J segment lost 12 bases and the V segment lost 0 bases, leaving 5 bases of the junction unmatched. This CDR3 region has 13 residues. Germline values: CDR1 SGHDT, CDR2 YYEEEE. The data are from a study of T cell responses to AZD1222 COVID-19 vaccine. Study outcomes and limitations: Unmutated variant regions are reportedly the target of nearly half of TCRs that are spike-specific. Repertoires were obtained solely post-peak T cell response.

Produced via immunoSEQ multiplex PCR; TCRdb's table is partial and in-frame only. The table lists 130,000 to 150,000 clones, just over 85% of them singletons, with approximately 4.7% in the top ten. The chain is built from TRBV5-6 and TRBJ1-1; 10 nucleotides match TRBD1. The TCR was taken from an adult who received the AZD1222 COVID-19 vaccine. The sample was peripheral blood, taken 28 days after the second AZD1222 dose. CDR3: CASSLAGGQGTFF. The CDR3 coding sequence is TGTGCCAGCAGCTTGGCCGGGGGACAGGGGACTTTCTTT.